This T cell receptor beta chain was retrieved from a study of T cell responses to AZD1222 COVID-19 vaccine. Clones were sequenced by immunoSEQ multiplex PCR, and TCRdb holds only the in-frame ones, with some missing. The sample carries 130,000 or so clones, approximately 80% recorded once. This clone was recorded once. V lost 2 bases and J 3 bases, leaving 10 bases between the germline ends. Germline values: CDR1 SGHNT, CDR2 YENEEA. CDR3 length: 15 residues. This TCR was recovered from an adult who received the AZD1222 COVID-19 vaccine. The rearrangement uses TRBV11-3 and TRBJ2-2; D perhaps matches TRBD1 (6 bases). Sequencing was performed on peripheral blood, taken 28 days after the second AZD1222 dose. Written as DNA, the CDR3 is TGTGCCAGCAGCTTAATCCACAGGGACACCGGGGAGCTGTTTTTT. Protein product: CASSLIHRDTGELFF.